A selection of T cell receptor beta chains follows, all from one sample in a study of cytomegalovirus exposure and HLA in healthy donors. The protocol was immunoSEQ multiplex PCR, while the TCRdb copy is restricted to in-frame clones and leaves out a portion. This table has more than 100,000 clones, 60% to 85% appearing once. The sample was PBMCs. These TCRs come from a woman aged 40 to 50 in good health and CMV-seronegative. CDR3s include the opening cysteine and the closing phenylalanine or tryptophan. The D gene is left open where the match is weak. For some rows the clone size is stated as once, few or many, or as a class when expanded; others skip it.

D gene: -
clone size: -
V gene: TRBV19
J gene: TRBJ2-5
CDR3 protein: CASTQWGDETQYF
CDR3 DNA: TGTGCCAGTACCCAATGGGGGGACGAGACCCAGTACTTC

D gene: TRBD1
clone size: -
V gene: TRBV9
J gene: TRBJ2-2
CDR3 protein: CASNRDSVTGELFF
CDR3 DNA: TGTGCCAGCAACCGGGACAGCGTCACCGGGGAGCTGTTTTTT

D gene: TRBD1
clone size: -
V gene: TRBV7-2
J gene: TRBJ1-4
CDR3 protein: CASSSDRGGEKLFF
CDR3 DNA: TGTGCCAGCAGCTCAGACAGGGGAGGTGAAAAACTGTTTTTT

D gene: -
clone size: -
V gene: TRBV5-1
J gene: TRBJ1-2
CDR3 protein: CASSLGQPLGYTF
CDR3 DNA: TGCGCCAGCAGCTTAGGACAGCCCCTAGGCTACACCTTC

D gene: -
clone size: -
V gene: TRBV7-6
J gene: TRBJ2-2
CDR3 protein: CASSLTFDRSHTGELFF
CDR3 DNA: TGTGCCAGCAGCTTAACCTTCGACAGGTCCCACACCGGGGAGCTGTTTTTT

D gene: -
clone size: -
V gene: TRBV7-9
J gene: TRBJ2-5
CDR3 protein: CASSLRAGAVQETQYF
CDR3 DNA: TGTGCCAGCAGCTTAAGGGCAGGGGCGGTCCAAGAGACCCAGTACTTC

D gene: -
clone size: -
V gene: TRBV15
J gene: TRBJ1-2
CDR3 protein: CATSRVGRNYGYTF
CDR3 DNA: TGTGCCACCAGCAGAGTGGGCAGAAACTATGGCTACACCTTC

D gene: TRBD2
clone size: -
V gene: TRBV5-4
J gene: TRBJ2-3
CDR3 protein: CASSVGTSGSTDTQYF
CDR3 DNA: TGTGCCAGCAGCGTGGGGACTAGCGGGAGCACAGATACGCAGTATTTT

D gene: TRBD1
clone size: few
V gene: TRBV28
J gene: TRBJ1-2
CDR3 protein: CASSLPRQGSGYGYTF
CDR3 DNA: TGTGCCAGCAGTTTACCACGACAGGGGTCGGGCTATGGCTACACCTTC

D gene: -
clone size: -
V gene: TRBV5-1
J gene: TRBJ2-6
CDR3 protein: CASLDTSGANVLTF
CDR3 DNA: TGCGCCAGCCTAGATACCTCTGGGGCCAACGTCCTGACTTTC

D gene: -
clone size: -
V gene: TRBV7-9
J gene: TRBJ1-2
CDR3 protein: CASSLILGYTF
CDR3 DNA: TGTGCCAGCAGCTTAATCCTTGGCTACACCTTC

D gene: TRBD2
clone size: -
V gene: TRBV4-3
J gene: TRBJ2-4
CDR3 protein: CASSQGTSAVKNIQYF
CDR3 DNA: TGCGCCAGCAGCCAAGGGACTAGCGCAGTCAAAAACATTCAGTACTTC

D gene: -
clone size: -
V gene: TRBV5-6
J gene: TRBJ2-5
CDR3 protein: CASSPGGWGETQYF
CDR3 DNA: TGTGCCAGCAGCCCTGGGGGGTGGGGAGAGACCCAGTACTTC

D gene: TRBD1
clone size: -
V gene: TRBV11-2
J gene: TRBJ1-2
CDR3 protein: CASSEDRIYGYTF
CDR3 DNA: TGTGCCAGCAGCGAGGACAGGATCTATGGCTACACCTTC

D gene: TRBD1
clone size: -
V gene: TRBV19
J gene: TRBJ1-2
CDR3 protein: CASSLGTANSFNYGYTF
CDR3 DNA: TGTGCCAGTAGCCTAGGGACAGCGAACTCCTTTAACTATGGCTACACCTTC

D gene: -
clone size: -
V gene: TRBV6-5
J gene: TRBJ2-7
CDR3 protein: CATRRNTGGDYEQYF
CDR3 DNA: TGTGCCACCCGCCGGAATACCGGGGGAGACTACGAGCAGTACTTC

D gene: -
clone size: -
V gene: TRBV7-9
J gene: TRBJ1-1
CDR3 protein: CASSLGGIDTEAFF
CDR3 DNA: TGTGCCAGCAGCTTAGGGGGCATCGACACTGAAGCTTTCTTT

D gene: -
clone size: -
V gene: TRBV4-2
J gene: TRBJ2-7
CDR3 protein: CASSQVSSDEQYF
CDR3 DNA: TGTGCCAGCAGCCAAGTTTCCTCGGACGAGCAGTACTTC

D gene: -
clone size: -
V gene: TRBV4-3
J gene: TRBJ1-1
CDR3 protein: CASSQGLRTVEAFF
CDR3 DNA: TGCGCCAGCAGCCAAGGCTTAAGGACAGTTGAAGCTTTCTTT

D gene: -
clone size: -
V gene: TRBV5-1
J gene: TRBJ1-1
CDR3 protein: CASSFGRGNTEAFF
CDR3 DNA: TGCGCCAGCAGCTTTGGCAGGGGGAACACTGAAGCTTTCTTT

D gene: -
clone size: once
V gene: TRBV25-1
J gene: TRBJ1-1
CDR3 protein: CASSEFSGESTEAFF
CDR3 DNA: TGTGCCAGCAGTGAATTTAGCGGGGAGTCCACTGAAGCTTTCTTT

D gene: -
clone size: -
V gene: TRBV10-3
J gene: TRBJ1-2
CDR3 protein: CAISHQTLLSGYTF
CDR3 DNA: TGTGCCATCAGCCATCAGACTCTTCTAAGTGGCTACACCTTC

D gene: -
clone size: -
V gene: TRBV4-1
J gene: TRBJ2-5
CDR3 protein: CASSQDLSREETQYF
CDR3 DNA: TGCGCCAGCAGCCAAGATCTTTCGAGGGAAGAGACCCAGTACTTC

D gene: -
clone size: -
V gene: TRBV4-3
J gene: TRBJ1-2
CDR3 protein: CASSQDYRERNYGYTF
CDR3 DNA: TGCGCCAGCAGCCAAGATTACCGGGAGCGTAACTATGGCTACACCTTC

D gene: -
clone size: once
V gene: TRBV5-4
J gene: TRBJ1-2
CDR3 protein: CASTQALAGYGYTF
CDR3 DNA: TGTGCCAGTACCCAGGCTCTGGCGGGCTATGGCTACACCTTC

D gene: TRBD2
clone size: -
V gene: TRBV5-1
J gene: TRBJ2-5
CDR3 protein: CASSLGGTSQETQYF
CDR3 DNA: TGCGCCAGCAGCTTAGGCGGGACTAGCCAAGAGACCCAGTACTTC

D gene: TRBD1
clone size: -
V gene: TRBV4-1
J gene: TRBJ1-4
CDR3 protein: CASSQGPPGDREKLFF
CDR3 DNA: TGCGCCAGCAGCCAAGGACCCCCAGGGGACAGGGAAAAACTGTTTTTT

D gene: -
clone size: -
V gene: TRBV2
J gene: TRBJ1-2
CDR3 protein: CASSEDSRDGYTF
CDR3 DNA: TGTGCCAGCAGTGAAGACTCGCGAGATGGCTACACCTTC

D gene: -
clone size: many
V gene: TRBV7-9
J gene: TRBJ1-4
CDR3 protein: CASRLRGEKLFF
CDR3 DNA: TGTGCCAGCAGATTAAGGGGAGAAAAACTGTTTTTT

D gene: -
clone size: -
V gene: TRBV30
J gene: TRBJ2-7
CDR3 protein: CAWSSSGYEQYF
CDR3 DNA: TGTGCCTGGAGTAGTAGCGGATACGAGCAGTACTTC

D gene: -
clone size: few
V gene: TRBV5-4
J gene: TRBJ2-1
CDR3 protein: CASSLGTENEQFF
CDR3 DNA: TGTGCCAGCAGCTTAGGTACAGAGAATGAGCAGTTCTTC

D gene: -
clone size: few
V gene: TRBV27
J gene: TRBJ2-7
CDR3 protein: CASSSTDSSYEQYF
CDR3 DNA: TGTGCCAGCAGTTCTACGGACAGTTCCTACGAGCAGTACTTC

D gene: TRBD2
clone size: once
V gene: TRBV4-2
J gene: TRBJ2-3
CDR3 protein: CASSPTFGGGRFVPDSTDTQYF
CDR3 DNA: TGTGCCAGCAGCCCAACGTTCGGGGGGGGCCGGTTTGTTCCAGATAGCACAGATACGCAGTATTTT

D gene: -
clone size: few
V gene: TRBV6-6
J gene: TRBJ1-3
CDR3 protein: CASSLQVSGNTIYF
CDR3 DNA: TGTGCCAGCAGCCTTCAGGTATCTGGAAACACCATATATTTT

D gene: -
clone size: -
V gene: TRBV5-1
J gene: TRBJ1-6
CDR3 protein: CASSLVSQPNSPLHF
CDR3 DNA: TGCGCCAGCAGCTTGGTTTCACAGCCGAATTCACCCCTCCACTTT

D gene: TRBD2
clone size: few
V gene: TRBV5-4
J gene: TRBJ2-5
CDR3 protein: CASSLAGGRSWETQYF
CDR3 DNA: TGTGCCAGCAGCTTGGCGGGGGGGCGATCTTGGGAGACCCAGTACTTC

D gene: -
clone size: -
V gene: TRBV4-3
J gene: TRBJ2-2
CDR3 protein: CASSPILARGLFDAGELFF
CDR3 DNA: TGCGCCAGCAGTCCTATCCTCGCCAGGGGTTTGTTCGACGCCGGGGAGCTGTTTTTT

D gene: TRBD1
clone size: -
V gene: TRBV27
J gene: TRBJ2-7
CDR3 protein: CASSLSGTGGPTYEQYF
CDR3 DNA: TGTGCCAGCAGTTTATCCGGGACAGGGGGACCCACCTACGAGCAGTACTTC

D gene: TRBD2
clone size: -
V gene: TRBV9
J gene: TRBJ2-3
CDR3 protein: CASSVGGGRMTDTQYF
CDR3 DNA: TGTGCCAGCAGCGTAGGGGGGGGACGGATGACAGATACGCAGTATTTT

D gene: -
clone size: -
V gene: TRBV5-4
J gene: TRBJ1-2
CDR3 protein: CASSLNSPNYGYTF
CDR3 DNA: TGTGCCAGCAGCTTAAACAGCCCTAACTATGGCTACACCTTC

D gene: -
clone size: -
V gene: TRBV6-5
J gene: TRBJ1-1
CDR3 protein: CASRSGRGNTEAFF
CDR3 DNA: TGTGCCAGCCGGTCAGGGAGGGGTAACACTGAAGCTTTCTTT

D gene: -
clone size: -
V gene: TRBV6-1
J gene: TRBJ1-1
CDR3 protein: CASKSGLNTEAFF
CDR3 DNA: TGTGCCAGCAAATCAGGGTTGAACACTGAAGCTTTCTTT

D gene: TRBD1
clone size: -
V gene: TRBV29-1
J gene: TRBJ2-1
CDR3 protein: CSAATGGNEQFF
CDR3 DNA: TGCAGCGCCGCTACAGGGGGCAATGAGCAGTTCTTC

D gene: TRBD2
clone size: -
V gene: TRBV15
J gene: TRBJ2-1
CDR3 protein: CATLGTSGGDYNEQFF
CDR3 DNA: TGTGCCACCCTAGGGACTAGCGGGGGAGATTACAATGAGCAGTTCTTC

D gene: TRBD2
clone size: few
V gene: TRBV10-3
J gene: TRBJ2-1
CDR3 protein: CAIHPGLAVTNSYNEQFF
CDR3 DNA: TGTGCCATCCATCCGGGACTAGCGGTGACGAACTCCTACAATGAGCAGTTCTTC

D gene: -
clone size: -
V gene: TRBV28
J gene: TRBJ1-1
CDR3 protein: CASSLGEMNTEAFF
CDR3 DNA: TGTGCCAGCAGTTTAGGGGAGATGAACACTGAAGCTTTCTTT